Listed here is a single T cell receptor (beta chain). Its antigen is as yet unknown. A universal primer site came from template switching; cDNA carried unique molecular identifiers. One entry per CDR3 protein results from TCRdb running MiXCR on the 5' RACE reads. The sample yields 1.5 million to 2 million distinct CDR3 sequences, about 32% seen once. This specimen comes from a study of identical twins. Overall study findings and caveats: Abundant beta clonotypes from cord blood bore fewer insertions; memory repertoires lacked this pattern.

V was pared by 0 bases and J by 4 bases, with 9 bases between. Germline V CDR1 and CDR2: DFQATT, SNEGSKA (reference sequence). This CDR3 contains 14 residues. Specimen: cord blood. The chain uses TRBV20-1 and TRBJ2-2; D is ambiguous. The receptor comes from a newborn girl in good health. The CDR3 reads CSARDLGATGELFF. The DNA of the CDR3 is TGCAGTGCTAGAGATTTAGGCGCCACCGGGGAGCTGTTTTTT.